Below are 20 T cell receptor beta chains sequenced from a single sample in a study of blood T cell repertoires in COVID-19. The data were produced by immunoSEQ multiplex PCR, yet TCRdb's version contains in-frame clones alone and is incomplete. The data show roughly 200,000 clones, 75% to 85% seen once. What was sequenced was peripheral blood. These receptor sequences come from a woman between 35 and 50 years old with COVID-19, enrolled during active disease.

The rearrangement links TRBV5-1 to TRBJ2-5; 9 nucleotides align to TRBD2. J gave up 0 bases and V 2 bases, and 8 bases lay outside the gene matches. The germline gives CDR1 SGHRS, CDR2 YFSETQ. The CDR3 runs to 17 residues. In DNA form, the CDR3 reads TGCGCCAGCAGCTTCTTGCGGGGGGGAAGAGACCAAGAGACCCAGTACTTC. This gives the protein CASSFLRGGRDQETQYF.

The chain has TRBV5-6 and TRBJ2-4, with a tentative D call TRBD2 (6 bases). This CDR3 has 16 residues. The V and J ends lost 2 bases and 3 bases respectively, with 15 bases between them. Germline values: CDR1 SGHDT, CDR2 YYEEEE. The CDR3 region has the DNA TGTGCCAGCAGCTTCGGGTGGACCGGGGGCAAAAACATTCAGTACTTC. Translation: CASSFGWTGGKNIQYF. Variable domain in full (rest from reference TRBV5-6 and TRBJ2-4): DAGVTQSPTHLIKTRGQQVTLRCSPKSGHDTVSWYQQALGQGPQFIFQYYEEEERQRGNFPDRFSGHQFPNYSSELNVNALLLGDSALYLCASSFGWTGGKNIQYFGAGTRLSVL.

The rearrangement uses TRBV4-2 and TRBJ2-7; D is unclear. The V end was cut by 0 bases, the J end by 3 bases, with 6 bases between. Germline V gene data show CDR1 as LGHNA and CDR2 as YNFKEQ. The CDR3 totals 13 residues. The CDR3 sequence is CASSQELIYEQYF. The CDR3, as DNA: TGTGCCAGCAGCCAAGAACTCATCTACGAGCAGTACTTC.

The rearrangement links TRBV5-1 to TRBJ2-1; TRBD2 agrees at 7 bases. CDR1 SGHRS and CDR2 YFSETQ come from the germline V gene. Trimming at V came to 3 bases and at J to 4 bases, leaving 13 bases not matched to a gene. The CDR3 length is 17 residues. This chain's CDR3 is CASSSQPTSRRYNEQFF. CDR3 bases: TGCGCCAGCAGCTCTCAACCGACTAGCCGCCGTTACAATGAGCAGTTCTTC.

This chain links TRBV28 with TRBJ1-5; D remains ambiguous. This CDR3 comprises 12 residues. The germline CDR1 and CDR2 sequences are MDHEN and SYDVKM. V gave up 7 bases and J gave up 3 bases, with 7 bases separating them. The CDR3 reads CASTFYNQPQHF. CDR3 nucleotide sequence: TGTGCCAGCACCTTCTACAATCAGCCCCAGCATTTT. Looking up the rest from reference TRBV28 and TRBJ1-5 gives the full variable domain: DVKVTQSSRYLVKRTGEKVFLECVQDMDHENMFWYRQDPGLGLRLIYFSYDVKMKEKGDIPEGYSVSREKKERFSLILESASTNQTSMYLCASTFYNQPQHFGDGTRLSIL.

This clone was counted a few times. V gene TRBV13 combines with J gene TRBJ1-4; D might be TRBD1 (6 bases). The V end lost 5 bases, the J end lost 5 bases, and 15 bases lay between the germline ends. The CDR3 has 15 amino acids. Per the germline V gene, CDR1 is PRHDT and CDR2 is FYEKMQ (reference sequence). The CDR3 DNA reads TGTGCCAGCAGCCAATCGGGGGGGCAAAATGAAAAACTGTTTTTT. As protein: CASSQSGGQNEKLFF.

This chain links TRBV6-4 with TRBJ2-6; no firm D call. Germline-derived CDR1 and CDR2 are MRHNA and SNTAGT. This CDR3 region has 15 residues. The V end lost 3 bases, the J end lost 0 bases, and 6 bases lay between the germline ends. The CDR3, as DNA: TGTGCCAGCAGTGAATCGGGCTCTGGGGCCAACGTCCTGACTTTC. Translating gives CASSESGSGANVLTF.

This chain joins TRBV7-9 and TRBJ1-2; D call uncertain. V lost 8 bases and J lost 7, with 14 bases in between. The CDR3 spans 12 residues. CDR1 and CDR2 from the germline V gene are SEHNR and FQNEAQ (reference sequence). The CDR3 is CASAAGSLGYTF. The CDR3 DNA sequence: TGTGCCAGCGCCGCGGGGTCCCTTGGCTACACCTTC.

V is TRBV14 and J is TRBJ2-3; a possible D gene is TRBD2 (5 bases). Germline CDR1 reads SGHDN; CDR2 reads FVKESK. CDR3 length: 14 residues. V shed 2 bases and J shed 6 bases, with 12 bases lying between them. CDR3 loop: CASSQIGGGDTQYF. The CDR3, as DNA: TGTGCCAGCAGCCAAATTGGCGGCGGGGATACGCAGTATTTT.

CDR3 protein: CASGLNEVDGYTF. CDR3 DNA: TGTGCTAGTGGTTTGAACGAAGTAGATGGCTACACCTTC. J is TRBJ1-2 and V is TRBV12-5; no clear D. CDR1 and CDR2 from the germline V gene are LGHNT and FRNRAP. The V gene lost 2 bases and the J gene lost 6 bases, with 10 bases spanning the gap. This CDR3 spans 13 amino acids.

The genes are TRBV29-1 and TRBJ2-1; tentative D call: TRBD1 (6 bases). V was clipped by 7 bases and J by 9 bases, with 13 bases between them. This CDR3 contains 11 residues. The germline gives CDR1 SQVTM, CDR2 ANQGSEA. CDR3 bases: TGCAGCGGGGGACCGACAGGTGAGCAGTTCTTC. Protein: CSGGPTGEQFF.

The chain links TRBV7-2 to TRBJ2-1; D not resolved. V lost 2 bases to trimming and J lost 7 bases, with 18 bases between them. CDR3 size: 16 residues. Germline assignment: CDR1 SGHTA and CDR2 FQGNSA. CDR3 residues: CASSLSSSIGMNEQFF. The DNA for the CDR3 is TGTGCCAGCAGCTTAAGTAGCTCAATAGGCATGAATGAGCAGTTCTTC. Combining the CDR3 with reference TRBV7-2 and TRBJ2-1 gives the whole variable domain GAGVSQSPSNKVTEKGKDVELRCDPISGHTALYWYRQSLGQGLEFLIYFQGNSAPDKSGLPSDRFSAERTGGSVSTLTIQRTQQEDSAVYLCASSLSSSIGMNEQFFGPGTRLTVL.

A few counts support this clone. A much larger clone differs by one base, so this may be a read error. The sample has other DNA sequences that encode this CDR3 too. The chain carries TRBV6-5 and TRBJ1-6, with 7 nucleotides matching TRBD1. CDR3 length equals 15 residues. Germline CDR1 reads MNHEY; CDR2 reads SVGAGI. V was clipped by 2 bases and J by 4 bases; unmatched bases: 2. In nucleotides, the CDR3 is TGTGCCAGCAGTTACACGGGACAGTATAATTCACCCCTCCACTTT. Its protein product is CASSYTGQYNSPLHF.

The CDR3 nucleotides are TGTGCCAGCAGCTGGACAGGGTCGAGGGAAGAGACCCAGTACTTC. Translated, it gives CASSWTGSREETQYF. The chain recombines TRBV7-2 with TRBJ2-5; 8 bases fit TRBD1. J gave up 3 bases and V 4 bases, and 7 bases lay outside the gene matches. Per the germline V gene, CDR1 is SGHTA and CDR2 is FQGNSA. The CDR3 consists of 15 residues.

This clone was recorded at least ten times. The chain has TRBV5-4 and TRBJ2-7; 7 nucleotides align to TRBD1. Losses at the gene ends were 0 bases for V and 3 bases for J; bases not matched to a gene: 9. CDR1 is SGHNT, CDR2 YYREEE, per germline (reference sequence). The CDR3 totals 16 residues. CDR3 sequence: CASSLGDRPLLYEQYF. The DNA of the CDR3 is TGTGCCAGCAGCTTGGGGGACAGACCCTTGCTCTACGAGCAGTACTTC. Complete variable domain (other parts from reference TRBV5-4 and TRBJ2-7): ETGVTQSPTHLIKTRGQQVTLRCSSQSGHNTVSWYQQALGQGPQFIFQYYREEENGRGNFPPRFSGLQFPNYSSELNVNALELDDSALYLCASSLGDRPLLYEQYFGPGTRLTVT.

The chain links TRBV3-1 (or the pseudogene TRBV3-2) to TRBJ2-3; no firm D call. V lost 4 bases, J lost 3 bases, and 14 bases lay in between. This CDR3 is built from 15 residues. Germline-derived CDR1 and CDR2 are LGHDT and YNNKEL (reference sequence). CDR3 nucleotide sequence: TGTGCCAGCAGCCCTAGACCCGCCGGGACAGATACGCAGTATTTT. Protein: CASSPRPAGTDTQYF.

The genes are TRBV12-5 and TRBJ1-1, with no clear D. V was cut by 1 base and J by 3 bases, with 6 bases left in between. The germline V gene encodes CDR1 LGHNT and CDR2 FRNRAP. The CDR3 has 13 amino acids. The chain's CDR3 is CASGLASDTEAFF. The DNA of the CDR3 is TGTGCTAGTGGTTTGGCGTCAGACACTGAAGCTTTCTTT.

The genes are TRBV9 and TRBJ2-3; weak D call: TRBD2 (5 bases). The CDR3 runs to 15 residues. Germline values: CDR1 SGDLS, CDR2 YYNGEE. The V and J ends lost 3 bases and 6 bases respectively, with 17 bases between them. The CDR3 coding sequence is TGTGCCAGCAGCGCCTGGGAGAGCCCCCCCGATACGCAGTATTTT. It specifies CASSAWESPPDTQYF.

This CDR3 reads CASSPQRETQYF. The CDR3 bases are TGTGCCAGCTCACCACAGCGGGAGACCCAGTACTTC. The chain links TRBV18 to TRBJ2-5, with D tentatively TRBD2 (5 bases). Trimming pared 1 base from V and 5 bases from J, leaving 5 bases between. CDR1 and CDR2 (germline): KGHSH, LQKENI. The CDR3 length is 12 residues.

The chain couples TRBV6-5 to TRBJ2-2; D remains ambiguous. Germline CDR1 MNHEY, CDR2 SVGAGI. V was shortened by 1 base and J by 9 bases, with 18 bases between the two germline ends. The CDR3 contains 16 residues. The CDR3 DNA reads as TGTGCCAGCAGTTACTTTGGTGCAGGAACCCAACGGGAGCTGTTTTTT. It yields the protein CASSYFGAGTQRELFF.